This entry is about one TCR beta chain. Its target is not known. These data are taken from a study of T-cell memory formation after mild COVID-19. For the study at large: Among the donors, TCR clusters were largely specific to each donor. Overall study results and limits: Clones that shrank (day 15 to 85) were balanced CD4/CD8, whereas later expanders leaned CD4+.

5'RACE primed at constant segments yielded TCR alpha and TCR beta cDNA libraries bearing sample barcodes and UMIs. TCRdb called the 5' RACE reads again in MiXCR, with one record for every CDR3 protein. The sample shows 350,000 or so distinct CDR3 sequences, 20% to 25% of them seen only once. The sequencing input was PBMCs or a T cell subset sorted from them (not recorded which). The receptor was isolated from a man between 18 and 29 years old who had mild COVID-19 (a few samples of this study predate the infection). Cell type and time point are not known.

CDR3 region: CASSLGGSKETQYF. The DNA of the CDR3 is TGTGCCAGCAGCTTAGGGGGATCAAAAGAGACCCAGTACTTC. This rearrangement joins TRBV7-8 to TRBJ2-5; D is uncertain. V was shortened by 1 base and J by 3 bases, with 9 bases between the two germline ends. Germline V gives CDR1 SGHVS, CDR2 FQNEAQ. The CDR3 is 14 residues long. The complete variable domain, with remaining parts taken from reference TRBV7-8 and TRBJ2-5, reads GAGVSQSPRYKVAKRGQDVALRCDPISGHVSLFWYQQALGQGPEFLTYFQNEAQLDKSGLPSDRFFAERPEGSVSTLKIQRTQQEDSAVYLCASSLGGSKETQYFGPGTRLLVL.